What follows are 29 T cell receptor beta chains derived from one specimen sequenced in a study of cytomegalovirus exposure and HLA in healthy donors. PCR was performed using 60 Vbeta and 13 Jbeta primers. Measured with immunoSEQ multiplex PCR; TCRdb has only the in-frame clones, and not every one. The sample lists fewer than 100,000 clones; approximately 75% were seen once. Sequences were obtained from PBMCs. Every receptor here comes from a woman aged 40 to 50 in good health and CMV-seronegative.

V is TRBV19 and J is TRBJ1-1; D is perhaps TRBD1 (5 bases). The CDR3 is made up of 13 amino acids. V shed 4 bases and J shed 1 base, with 7 bases lying between them. In germline, CDR1 is LNHDA, CDR2 SQIVND (reference sequence). The DNA for the CDR3 is TGTGCCAGTAGTAGCAGGGAGAACACTGAAGCTTTCTTT. This encodes CASSSRENTEAFF.

In this sample, this clone turned up once. The chain couples TRBV30 to TRBJ2-7; D uncertain. The CDR3 is 14 amino acids. Deletions cut 2 bases from V and 2 bases from J, with 13 bases between. Germline CDR1 is GTSNPN and CDR2 is SVGIG (reference sequence). The CDR3 DNA reads TGTGCCTGGAGTTTCGCGGCAAACCCCTACGAGCAGTACTTC. As protein: CAWSFAANPYEQYF.

In its sample, this clone was seen a few times. The rearrangement links TRBV7-2 to TRBJ1-3; D remains unclear. Looked up from germline, CDR1 is SGHTA and CDR2 is FQGNSA. Trimming took 5 bases from V and 0 from J, leaving 8 bases between them. There are 14 residues in the CDR3. CDR3 DNA: TGTGCCAGCAGCGCACAGAACTCTGGAAACACCATATATTTT. Translation: CASSAQNSGNTIYF.

V gene TRBV7-8 combines with J gene TRBJ2-7; the D gene is possibly TRBD2 (6 bases). V was cut by 4 bases and J by 2 bases, with 15 bases left in between. Germline V gives CDR1 SGHVS, CDR2 FQNEAQ. The CDR3 contains 15 residues. The CDR3 DNA is TGTGCCAGCAGCTCACTTGGGACTCGAGCCTACGAGCAGTACTTC. Translating it yields CASSSLGTRAYEQYF.

The chain combines TRBV2 with TRBJ2-4; D might be TRBD2 (6 bases). The CDR3 runs 13 residues. Germline assignment: CDR1 SNHLY and CDR2 FYNNEI. With 10 bases removed from V and 7 bases from J, the gap between germline ends came to 17 bases. The CDR3 loop is CATLGVRENIQYF. CDR3 bases: TGTGCCACCCTAGGCGTCCGGGAGAACATTCAGTACTTC.

The CDR3 is CASSLSFQGGTEAFF. CDR3 nucleotides: TGTGCCAGCAGTTTATCGTTTCAGGGTGGCACTGAAGCTTTCTTT. The chain links TRBV27 to TRBJ1-1, with D possibly TRBD1 on 5 matching bases. V was cut by 0 bases and J by 4 bases, with 12 bases left in between. The CDR3 has 15 amino acids. Germline CDR1 is MNHEY and CDR2 is SMNVEV (reference sequence).

This sequence joins TRBV7-2 and TRBJ2-7; the match to TRBD1 covers 8 bases. V lost 6 bases to trimming and J lost 2 bases; unmatched junction nucleotides: 6. The CDR3 contains 14 residues. CDR1 SGHTA and CDR2 FQGNSA come from the germline V gene. The CDR3 DNA sequence: TGTGCCAGCAGTCCGGACAGGGTGCCCTACGAGCAGTACTTC. Protein product: CASSPDRVPYEQYF.

The V call is TRBV4-1, the J call TRBJ1-4, with TRBD1 identical over 9 bases. This CDR3 region has 14 residues. The V gene's germline CDR1 is MGHRA and CDR2 YSYEKL. J was trimmed by 5 bases and V by 3 bases; bases with no gene match: 1. CDR3 amino acids: CASSQGTGNEKLFF. CDR3 coding DNA: TGCGCCAGCAGCCAGGGGACAGGGAATGAAAAACTGTTTTTT.

V gene TRBV5-1 combines with J gene TRBJ1-5, with 8 bases lining up with TRBD1. Germline loops: CDR1 SGHRS, CDR2 YFSETQ. V shed 0 bases, J shed 5 bases, and the junction held 4 bases outside the gene matches. This CDR3 region has 15 residues. The CDR3 here is CASSLGQGADQPQHF. CDR3 in DNA: TGCGCCAGCAGCTTGGGGCAGGGGGCAGATCAGCCCCAGCATTTT.

The chain links TRBV19 to TRBJ2-2; possible D gene TRBD2, 6 bases. V was cut by 3 bases and J by 0 bases, with 11 bases left in between. CDR1 and CDR2 (germline): LNHDA, SQIVND (reference sequence). The CDR3 has 16 residues. The CDR3, as DNA: TGTGCCAGTAGTATCCGGGCGGGGACGAACACCGGGGAGCTGTTTTTT. It codes for CASSIRAGTNTGELFF.

This clone was seen a handful of times. The V call is TRBV28, the J call TRBJ1-6; the D gene is possibly TRBD1 (6 bases). The V end was cut by 6 bases, the J end by 11 bases, with 11 bases between. CDR1 is MDHEN, CDR2 SYDVKM, per germline. The CDR3 sequence is 12 residues long. In DNA, the CDR3 is TGTGCCAGCAGCCAAGGACAGCCACCCCTCCACTTT. This gives the protein CASSQGQPPLHF.

This chain joins TRBV19 and TRBJ1-5, with D unclear. There are 16 residues in the CDR3. CDR1 is LNHDA and CDR2 is SQIVND in the germline V gene (reference sequence). V lost 5 bases and J lost 7, with 21 bases in between. CDR3 in amino acids: CASSLDSKVGYQPQHF. The CDR3, as DNA: TGTGCCAGTAGTTTGGACTCAAAGGTGGGGTACCAGCCCCAGCATTTT.

This clone was recorded a few times. J is TRBJ1-5 and V is TRBV6-5; D is perhaps TRBD1 (5 bases). The germline V and J ends were trimmed by 9 bases and 6 bases, with 18 bases remaining between them. In germline, CDR1 is MNHEY, CDR2 SVGAGI. This CDR3 has 14 amino acids. The CDR3 protein is CASQEGREFQPQHF. The CDR3 nucleotides read TGTGCCAGTCAAGAAGGCAGGGAATTTCAGCCCCAGCATTTT.

J is TRBJ1-1 and V is TRBV27, with 8 nucleotides matching TRBD1. CDR3 size: 15 residues. Trimming took 7 bases from V and 1 from J; bases not matched to a gene: 8. Germline CDR1 reads MNHEY; CDR2 reads SMNVEV (reference sequence). The CDR3 region is CASISQGAGNTEAFF. The CDR3 nucleotides are TGTGCCAGCATATCTCAGGGGGCGGGGAACACTGAAGCTTTCTTT.

As for this clone: One junction end disagrees with the germline gene, perhaps due to a read error. V and J are TRBV15 and TRBJ2-3; the match to TRBD1 covers 9 bases. The length of the CDR3 is 16 residues. CDR1 and CDR2 from the germline V gene are LNHNV and YYDKDF (reference sequence). CDR3 amino acids: CATSGDRGSVTDTQYF. CDR3 nucleotide sequence: TGTGCCACCAGCGGAGACAGGGGGTCGGTCACAGATACGCAGTATTTT. Looking up the rest from reference TRBV15 and TRBJ2-3 gives the full variable domain: DAMVIQNPRYQVTQFGKPVTLSCSQTLNHNVMYWYQQKSSQAPKLLFHYYDKDFNNEADTPDNFQSRRPNTSFCFLDIRSPGLGDTAMYLCATSGDRGSVTDTQYFGPGTRLTVL.

The chain combines TRBV6-1 with TRBJ1-5, with D possibly TRBD1 on 6 matching bases. The CDR3 contains 15 residues. Germline assignment: CDR1 MNHNS and CDR2 SASEGT. V was clipped by 4 bases and J by 5 bases, with 15 bases between them. The DNA of the CDR3 is TGTGCCAGCAGTGTCCTGACAGGACCCTATCAGCCCCAGCATTTT. Translated: CASSVLTGPYQPQHF.

The rearrangement links TRBV6-8 to TRBJ2-5; no clear D gene. This CDR3 region has 12 residues. V lost 6 bases and J lost 0, with 5 bases in between. Germline lookup yields CDR1 MNHGY and CDR2 SAAAGT. The CDR3 loop is CASSRYQETQYF. The CDR3 nucleotides are TGTGCCAGCAGCAGGTACCAAGAGACCCAGTACTTC.

V is TRBV7-6 and J is TRBJ2-1; 7 bases agree with TRBD2. V was pared by 5 bases and J by 5 bases, with 15 bases of the junction left unmatched. Germline values: CDR1 SGHVS, CDR2 FNYEAQ. This CDR3 spans 17 amino acids. CDR3 loop: CASSLDLGTTTNNEQFF. CDR3 nucleotide sequence: TGTGCCAGCAGCCTAGACCTGGGGACTACCACAAACAATGAGCAGTTCTTC.

The chain recombines TRBV9 with TRBJ1-5; D remains ambiguous. CDR3 length: 12 amino acids. V gave up 0 bases and J gave up 5 bases, with 3 bases separating them. Germline CDR1 is SGDLS and CDR2 is YYNGEE. In DNA form, the CDR3 reads TGTGCCAGCAGCGTAGGAGATCAGCCCCAGCATTTT. It codes for CASSVGDQPQHF.

This clone was counted a single time. The chain is built from TRBV10-3 and TRBJ1-1; D is ambiguous. Trimming removed 2 bases from V and 10 bases from J, with 20 bases in between. There are 15 residues in the CDR3. From germline, CDR1 is ENHRY and CDR2 SYGVKD. CDR3: CAISEGRTLLGGAFF. In DNA form, the CDR3 reads TGTGCCATCAGTGAGGGCCGAACGCTCTTAGGCGGAGCTTTCTTT.

This chain joins TRBV6-5 and TRBJ2-7; 11 bases fit TRBD1. Trimming took 3 bases from V and 2 from J; bases not matched to a gene: 3. This CDR3 contains 15 residues. Germline loops: CDR1 MNHEY, CDR2 SVGAGI. CDR3 nucleotides: TGTGCCAGCAGTTATAGGGACAGGGGGGCCTACGAGCAGTACTTC. It yields the protein CASSYRDRGAYEQYF.

The V gene is TRBV5-1, the J gene TRBJ1-3; weak D call: TRBD1 (5 bases). The V end lost 4 bases, the J end lost 3 bases, and 17 bases lay between the germline ends. The CDR3 consists of 16 residues. CDR1 is SGHRS and CDR2 is YFSETQ in the germline V gene. The DNA for the CDR3 is TGCGCCAGCAGCCCACCGTCTCAGGGAAGTGGAAACACCATATATTTT. Its protein product is CASSPPSQGSGNTIYF.

This clone was recorded a few times. The genes are TRBV6-5 and TRBJ2-7; TRBD1 agrees at 7 bases. V lost 7 bases, J lost 6 bases, and 9 bases stayed unmatched. The V gene's germline CDR1 is MNHEY and CDR2 SVGAGI. The CDR3 has 13 amino acids. CDR3 in amino acids: CASKLTGLGEQYF. Here the CDR3 DNA reads TGTGCCAGCAAACTGACAGGGCTGGGCGAGCAGTACTTC.

V is TRBV7-2 and J is TRBJ2-5, with D possibly matching TRBD1 (6 bases). Germline V gene lookup returns CDR1 SGHTA and CDR2 FQGNSA. The CDR3 covers 14 residues. V was trimmed by 2 bases and J by 4 bases, leaving 11 bases between them. The DNA of the CDR3 is TGTGCCAGCAGCTTATCACAGGGAACAGAGACCCAGTACTTC. Its protein is CASSLSQGTETQYF.

This chain joins TRBV6-5 and TRBJ1-1; 7 bases are a match to TRBD1. The CDR3 has 15 amino acids. Germline CDR1 reads MNHEY; CDR2 reads SVGAGI. Unmatched junction bases numbered 6, after V lost 2 bases and J lost 3 bases. The CDR3 spells CASSYLSTGDTEAFF. Written as DNA, the CDR3 is TGTGCCAGCAGTTACCTCTCCACAGGGGACACTGAAGCTTTCTTT.

The chain joins TRBV4-3 to TRBJ1-4; weak D call: TRBD1 (6 bases). CDR3 size: 14 residues. CDR1 is LGHNA and CDR2 is YSLEER in the germline V gene. Trimming left V 5 bases short and J 6 bases short, with 13 bases between. The CDR3 loop is CASSGGVYYEKLFF. The CDR3, as DNA: TGCGCCAGCAGCGGGGGCGTGTATTATGAAAAACTGTTTTTT.

The CDR3 here is CASSEVPAGGLYNEQFF. The CDR3 DNA sequence: TGTGCCAGCAGCGAGGTCCCAGCGGGGGGCCTATACAATGAGCAGTTCTTC. The chain recombines TRBV7-2 with TRBJ2-1; 9 nucleotides align to TRBD2. This CDR3 contains 17 residues. Germline V gene data show CDR1 as SGHTA and CDR2 as FQGNSA. V gave up 5 bases and J gave up 4 bases; unmatched junction bases: 12.

In regard to this clone: The junction shows a germline mismatch at one end, possibly a read error. The chain joins TRBV28 to TRBJ1-5; D call uncertain. The CDR3 sequence is 13 residues long. Germline V CDR1 and CDR2: MDHEN, SYDVKM. CDR3: CASSFTDNQPQNF. The CDR3 DNA sequence: TGTGCCAGCAGTTTCACAGACAATCAGCCCCAGAATTTT. Complete variable domain (other parts from reference TRBV28 and TRBJ1-5): DVKVTQSSRYLVKRTGEKVFLECVQDMDHENMFWYRQDPGLGLRLIYFSYDVKMKEKGDIPEGYSVSREKKERFSLILESASTNQTSMYLCASSFTDNQPQNFGDGTRLSIL.

This chain links TRBV19 with TRBJ2-2; perhaps TRBD1 as D (6 bases). CDR1 and CDR2 (germline): LNHDA, SQIVND (reference sequence). This CDR3 has 15 amino acids. Trimming pared 9 bases from V and 2 bases from J, leaving 16 bases between. The CDR3 region is CASRDRQANTGELFF. As DNA, the CDR3 is TGTGCCAGCCGAGACCGACAGGCAAACACCGGGGAGCTGTTTTTT.